The sequence of this T cell receptor (beta chain) was determined in a study of technical replicates of blood from four donors. Profiled with immunoSEQ multiplex PCR; TCRdb holds only in-frame clones, not every one. Of roughly 50,000 clones listed, roughly 96% are singletons. The length of the CDR3 is 12 residues. CDR1 and CDR2 (germline): SGHDN, FVKESK. V was pared by 4 bases and J by 1 base, with 4 bases between. The sequenced sample was PBMCs. This chain links TRBV14 with TRBJ2-5; D call uncertain. The clonotype originates from a human donor in good health. Some clones in this sample may be carry-over from other donors' samples. In nucleotides, the CDR3 is TGTGCCAGCAGCCTAGTCCAAGAGACCCAGTACTTC. Translation: CASSLVQETQYF.